This TCR beta chain was sequenced in a study of cytomegalovirus exposure and HLA in healthy donors. About the research overall: Prior work identified 95 million to 120 million unique TCR beta sequences in about 179 million T cells. Study-wide points: Generally TCR sequences proved uncommon, though certain public TCRs appeared in numerous donors. Later analysis placed DRB1 highest and HLA-C lowest in TCR association rates, which differed by HLA locus. Because they were indistinguishable, some V segments, including TRBV6-2 and TRBV6-3, were excluded.

This CDR3 has 16 amino acids. The V and J ends lost 4 bases and 7 bases, in that order; junction bases with no gene match: 7. Germline V gene sequence: CDR1 SGHNT, CDR2 YYREEE (reference sequence). The PCR had 60 Vbeta and 13 Jbeta primers. The table came from immunoSEQ multiplex PCR; TCRdb's copy has only in-frame clones and leaves some out. The sample holds roughly 51,000 clones, 81% seen once. To note about this clone: The antigen remains undetermined.

This TCR came from a boy aged 10-17 years in good health and CMV-seropositive. The V gene is TRBV5-4, the J gene TRBJ1-6, with 11 nucleotides matching TRBD1. Sequencing used PBMCs. The CDR3 spells CASSRDRGDGNSPLHF. The CDR3 nucleotides are TGTGCCAGCAGCCGGGACAGGGGGGATGGGAATTCACCCCTCCACTTT.